Below are 7 T cell receptor beta chains sequenced from a single sample in a study of T cell repertoires in cytomegalovirus infection. Using its own MiXCR run on the reads, TCRdb lists one record per CDR3 protein. Of just over 450,000 distinct CDR3 sequences listed, about 42% are singletons. Their antigen targets remain unknown. The source material was cultured PBMCs, sampled from culture after CMV antigen stimulation. Receptors originate from a human donor in good health (CMV status not recorded). Some clones in this sample may be carry-over from other donors' samples.

There are a few counts of this clonotype. This sequence joins TRBV4-1 and TRBJ2-3, with D perhaps TRBD1 or TRBD2 (5 bases each). The germline gives CDR1 MGHRA, CDR2 YSYEKL. This CDR3 has 17 amino acids. Trimming stripped 3 bases from V and 2 bases from J, with 18 bases between. In nucleotides, the CDR3 is TGCGCCAGCAGCCATGCTATTTCGGGACCCTCCACAGATACGCAGTATTTT. Translating it yields CASSHAISGPSTDTQYF.

V and J are TRBV7-9 and TRBJ2-3; 7 positions match TRBD2. CDR1 is SEHNR, CDR2 FQNEAQ, per germline (reference sequence). This CDR3 contains 17 residues. J was trimmed by 1 base and V by 4 bases; bases with no gene match: 11. The DNA of the CDR3 is TGTGCCAGCAGCTACCCGAGACTAGGGAGGGGCACAGATACGCAGTATTTT. Its protein is CASSYPRLGRGTDTQYF.

The V call is TRBV2, the J call TRBJ2-5; possible D gene TRBD2, 6 bases. Germline CDR1 is SNHLY and CDR2 is FYNNEI. Trimming left V 2 bases short and J 5 bases short, with 9 bases between. The CDR3 has 13 residues. Written as DNA, the CDR3 is TGTGCCAGCAGTGAACTCCGGGGGGAGACCCAGTACTTC. This gives the protein CASSELRGETQYF.

For this clonotype: Compared with germline, one end of the junction differs, possibly owing to a read error. The V gene is TRBV12-3 or TRBV12-4, the J gene TRBJ1-2, with D maybe TRBD1 (6 bases). The CDR3 is made up of 17 amino acids. CDR3: CASRRGGSSPINYSYTF. The CDR3 nucleotides are TGTGCCAGCAGAAGGGGGGGTAGTTCCCCTATTAACTATAGCTACACCTTC.

The chain uses TRBV6-2 or TRBV6-3 and TRBJ1-2; D perhaps matches TRBD1 (5 bases). This CDR3 is built from 15 residues. CDR1 and CDR2 (germline): MNHEY, SVGEGT. The V and J ends lost 6 bases and 7 bases respectively, with 21 bases between them. Here the CDR3 reads CASSKTEIGGRGYTF. CDR3 coding DNA: TGTGCCAGCAGCAAAACAGAAATCGGGGGTCGTGGCTACACCTTC.

This clonotype was counted a few times. The rearrangement uses TRBV11-2 and TRBJ1-1, with D possibly matching TRBD1 (5 bases). Germline-derived CDR1 and CDR2 are SGHAT and FQNNGV. V shed 2 bases and J shed 3 bases, with 7 bases lying between them. CDR3 length: 13 amino acids. This CDR3 is CASSLLGDTEAFF. CDR3 nucleotide sequence: TGTGCCAGCAGCTTATTGGGGGACACTGAAGCTTTCTTT.

The sample holds a few counts of this clonotype. The chain is built from TRBV2 and TRBJ2-7, with 7 nucleotides matching TRBD2. The CDR3 has 14 amino acids. The germline V gene has CDR1 SNHLY and CDR2 FYNNEI. J gave up 0 bases and V 7 bases, and 6 bases lay outside the gene matches. The CDR3 DNA follows: TGTGCCAGCAAGTGGGGGGGGAGCTCCTACGAGCAGTACTTC. Amino acid sequence: CASKWGGSSYEQYF. The full variable domain, rest sourced from reference TRBV2 and TRBJ2-7, is EPEVTQTPSHQVTQMGQEVILRCVPISNHLYFYWYRQILGQKVEFLVSFYNNEISEKSEIFDDQFSVERPDGSNFTLKIRSTKLEDSAMYFCASKWGGSSYEQYFGPGTRLTVT.